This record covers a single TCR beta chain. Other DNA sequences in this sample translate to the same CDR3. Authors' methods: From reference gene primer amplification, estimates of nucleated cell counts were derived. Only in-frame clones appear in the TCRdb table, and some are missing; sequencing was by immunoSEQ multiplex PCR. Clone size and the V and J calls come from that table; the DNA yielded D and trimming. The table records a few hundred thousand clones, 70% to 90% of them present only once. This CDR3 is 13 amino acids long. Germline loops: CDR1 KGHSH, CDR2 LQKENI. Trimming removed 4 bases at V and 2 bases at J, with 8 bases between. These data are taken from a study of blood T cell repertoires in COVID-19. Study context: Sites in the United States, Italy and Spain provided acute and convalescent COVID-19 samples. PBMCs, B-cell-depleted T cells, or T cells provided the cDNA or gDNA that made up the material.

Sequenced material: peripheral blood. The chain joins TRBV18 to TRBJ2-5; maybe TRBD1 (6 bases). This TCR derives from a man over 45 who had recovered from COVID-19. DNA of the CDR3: TGTGCCAGCTCACAACAGGGACAAGAGACCCAGTACTTC. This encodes CASSQQGQETQYF.